The 22 T cell receptor beta chains in this list originate from one sample, sequenced in a study of shared clonotypes between healthy human individuals. Clones were sequenced by immunoSEQ multiplex PCR, and TCRdb holds only the in-frame ones, with some missing. The data hold around 1.1 million clones, with 77% observed a single time. Sequenced sample: memory CD4+ T cells from PBMCs. Subset reported: CD45RA-negative fraction. The source is a man younger than 35 in good health. Some clones in this sample may be carry-over from other donors' samples.

Turning to this clone: The same CDR3 can be traced to other DNA sequences in this sample. As DNA, the CDR3 is TGTGCCAGCAGTGGGGACAGGGGATCATCCTACGAGCAGTACTTC. Translating gives CASSGDRGSSYEQYF. This chain joins TRBV2 and TRBJ2-7; the match to TRBD1 covers 10 bases. The CDR3 runs to 15 residues. V shed 4 bases, J shed 1 base, and the junction held 4 bases outside the gene matches. CDR1 and CDR2 (germline): SNHLY, FYNNEI.

This chain uses TRBV30 with TRBJ2-1; D is uncertain. Trimming stripped 2 bases from V and 3 bases from J, with 5 bases between. CDR1 is GTSNPN and CDR2 is SVGIG in the germline V gene (reference sequence). The CDR3 length is 12 residues. The DNA for the CDR3 is TGTGCCTGGAGTCGCGGCTACAATGAGCAGTTCTTC. Residues: CAWSRGYNEQFF.

This clone was observed a single time. This rearrangement joins TRBV7-9 to TRBJ2-7, with D possibly TRBD1 on 6 matching bases. The germline V gene encodes CDR1 SEHNR and CDR2 FQNEAQ (reference sequence). Between the trimmed V and J ends, which lost 3 bases and 6 bases, there was a span of 15 bases. There are 14 residues in the CDR3. CDR3 in DNA: TGTGCCAGCAGCTTGTTTGGGGGCGGAGTCGAGCAGTACTTC. This encodes CASSLFGGGVEQYF.

The CDR3: CASSQQRGSQETQYF. The CDR3, as DNA: TGTGCCAGCAGTCAACAGAGGGGCTCCCAAGAGACCCAGTACTTC. The chain has TRBV28 and TRBJ2-5; D may be TRBD1 or TRBD2 (5 bases each). V was cut by 5 bases and J by 1 base, with 14 bases left in between. Germline values: CDR1 MDHEN, CDR2 SYDVKM. The CDR3 length is 15 residues.

This clone was counted a single time. J is TRBJ2-2 and V is TRBV15, with TRBD2 identical over 12 bases. The CDR3 totals 19 residues. Per germline, CDR1 LNHNV and CDR2 YYDKDF (reference sequence). J gave up 0 bases and V 0 bases, and 5 bases lay outside the gene matches. The chain's CDR3 is CATSRDRWTSGTNTGELFF. CDR3 coding DNA: TGTGCCACCAGCAGAGACCGCTGGACTAGCGGGACGAACACCGGGGAGCTGTTTTTT. Supplemented by reference TRBV15 and TRBJ2-2, the full variable domain reads DAMVIQNPRYQVTQFGKPVTLSCSQTLNHNVMYWYQQKSSQAPKLLFHYYDKDFNNEADTPDNFQSRRPNTSFCFLDIRSPGLGDTAMYLCATSRDRWTSGTNTGELFFGEGSRLTVL.

This clone has a single count. The chain carries TRBV20-1 and TRBJ2-5; no firm D call. The V gene lost 3 bases and the J gene lost 5 bases, with 7 bases spanning the gap. The CDR3 is made up of 11 amino acids. Germline V gene sequence: CDR1 DFQATT, CDR2 SNEGSKA (reference sequence). The CDR3 loop reads CSASLGETQYF. The CDR3, as DNA: TGCAGTGCTAGCCTTGGGGAGACCCAGTACTTC.

This clone was recorded only once. The rearrangement joins TRBV5-1 to TRBJ2-7; 8 bases fit TRBD1. V dropped 0 bases and J dropped 7; count of bases not matched to a gene: 6. The CDR3 covers 14 residues. Looked up from germline, CDR1 is SGHRS and CDR2 is YFSETQ. The CDR3 region has the DNA TGCGCCAGCAGCTTGGTGGGACAGGTGGGTGAGCAGTACTTC. Translated: CASSLVGQVGEQYF.

This chain uses TRBV6-1 with TRBJ2-1, with 10 nucleotides matching TRBD2. V shed 5 bases, J shed 13 bases, and the junction held 5 bases outside the gene matches. The germline V gene has CDR1 MNHNS and CDR2 SASEGT. This CDR3 comprises 12 residues. The CDR3 region is CASSSSGRHQFF. Written as DNA, the CDR3 is TGTGCCAGCAGTAGTAGCGGGAGGCACCAGTTCTTC.

This chain links TRBV4-3 with TRBJ2-2, with 10 bases fitting TRBD2. V lost 4 bases, J lost 8 bases, and 7 bases stayed unmatched. The germline V gene encodes CDR1 LGHNA and CDR2 YSLEER. CDR3 length: 15 residues. CDR3 protein: CASSRLAGVGGELFF. The CDR3, as DNA: TGCGCCAGCAGCCGCCTAGCGGGAGTCGGTGGGGAGCTGTTTTTT.

This chain connects TRBV4-2 to TRBJ2-1; the D is unclear. The CDR3 sequence is 16 residues long. Germline-derived CDR1 and CDR2 are LGHNA and YNFKEQ. The ends were cut back, 0 bases at V and 4 bases at J, with 13 bases in the middle. The CDR3 is CASSQDQASLYNEQFF. The DNA of the CDR3 is TGTGCCAGCAGCCAAGATCAGGCTAGTCTGTACAATGAGCAGTTCTTC.

The chain recombines TRBV28 with TRBJ1-5, with a tentative D call TRBD1 (6 bases). The CDR3 runs to 16 residues. Germline CDR1 and CDR2: MDHEN and SYDVKM. Trimming removed 2 bases at V and 4 bases at J, with 15 bases between. Here the CDR3 DNA reads TGTGCCAGCAGTTTAGGGGCGGGGGCGAGGAATCAGCCCCAGCATTTT. Its protein product is CASSLGAGARNQPQHF.

The chain carries TRBV7-2 and TRBJ2-5; 7 nucleotides align to TRBD2. This CDR3 is built from 16 residues. Germline V gene sequence: CDR1 SGHTA, CDR2 FQGNSA. V lost 4 bases and J lost 5; bases outside the gene matches: 13. As DNA, the CDR3 is TGTGCCAGCAGCTCCGCGGCTAGCGGAGTCCGGGAGACCCAGTACTTC. It codes for CASSSAASGVRETQYF.

The gene calls are TRBV29-1 and TRBJ2-1, with D maybe TRBD2 (6 bases). V was pared by 6 bases and J by 4 bases, with 13 bases between. Germline V gives CDR1 SQVTM, CDR2 ANQGSEA. CDR3 length: 13 amino acids. CDR3 bases: TGCAGCGTGGGACTCACCCTTTACAATGAGCAGTTCTTC. This codes for CSVGLTLYNEQFF.

This sequence joins TRBV6-5 and TRBJ1-1; no firm D call. Germline loops: CDR1 MNHEY, CDR2 SVGAGI. V lost 6 bases and J 0 bases, leaving 8 bases between the germline ends. The length of the CDR3 is 13 residues. The CDR3 region has the DNA TGTGCCAGCAGGGATGTGTTGAACACTGAAGCTTTCTTT. It encodes CASRDVLNTEAFF.

The chain links TRBV6-1 to TRBJ2-5; the match to TRBD1 covers 8 bases. The CDR3 extends over 14 amino acids. Trimming removed 8 bases from V and 2 bases from J; junction bases left unmatched: 7. Looked up from germline, CDR1 is MNHNS and CDR2 is SASEGT. The CDR3 here is CASHMGTGQETQYF. CDR3 nucleotides: TGTGCCAGCCACATGGGGACAGGACAAGAGACCCAGTACTTC.

The rearrangement uses TRBV28 and TRBJ2-1; D may be TRBD1 (6 bases). Germline CDR1 and CDR2: MDHEN and SYDVKM. This CDR3 is built from 14 residues. Trimming stripped 6 bases from V and 4 bases from J, with 13 bases between. In DNA form, the CDR3 reads TGTGCCAGCAGGCGACCAAGGGGGTACAATGAGCAGTTCTTC. It translates to CASRRPRGYNEQFF.

This chain's CDR3 is CASSRGQSSGNTIYF. The CDR3 coding sequence is TGTGCCAGCAGCCGGGGACAGTCCTCTGGAAACACCATATATTTT. The chain combines TRBV4-2 with TRBJ1-3, with 7 bases that match TRBD1. Germline V gene data show CDR1 as LGHNA and CDR2 as YNFKEQ. V shed 4 bases, J shed 0 bases, and the junction held 3 bases outside the gene matches. This CDR3 contains 15 residues.

This rearrangement joins TRBV30 to TRBJ1-1; D perhaps matches TRBD1 (6 bases). The germline V gene has CDR1 GTSNPN and CDR2 SVGIG (reference sequence). The CDR3 spans 14 residues. Trimming removed 0 bases from V and 1 base from J, with 9 bases in between. In DNA form, the CDR3 reads TGTGCCTGGAGTGTACAGGGAAGGAACACTGAAGCTTTCTTT. Amino acid sequence: CAWSVQGRNTEAFF.

The gene calls are TRBV5-3 and TRBJ1-2; D is ambiguous. TRBV5-3 counts as an open reading frame of uncertain function. The length of the CDR3 is 17 residues. Trimming stripped 4 bases from V and 4 bases from J, with 23 bases between. The CDR3, as DNA: TGTGCCAGAAGCGCCGTGTTCGATATGTCCCACCCCTATGGCTACACCTTC. It is translated as CARSAVFDMSHPYGYTF.

The chain combines TRBV5-1 with TRBJ2-1, with 9 bases identical to TRBD1. Trimming cost V 1 base and J 4 bases; bases outside gene matches: 6. CDR3 length: 16 amino acids. The V gene's germline CDR1 is SGHRS and CDR2 YFSETQ. The CDR3, as DNA: TGCGCCAGCAGCTTGACAACAGGGGGCGGATACAATGAGCAGTTCTTC. This translates into CASSLTTGGGYNEQFF.

Notes on this clone: Different DNA sequences within this sample yield the same CDR3. The chain uses TRBV7-2 and TRBJ2-7; no clear D gene. The V end lost 1 base, the J end lost 1 base, and 8 bases lay between the germline ends. The CDR3 consists of 14 residues. Germline assignment: CDR1 SGHTA and CDR2 FQGNSA. The CDR3 DNA reads as TGTGCCAGCAGCTTAGTGGGCAGTTCCTACGAGCAGTACTTC. Protein sequence: CASSLVGSSYEQYF.

The chain has TRBV19 and TRBJ1-2; D ambiguous. This CDR3 has 13 amino acids. V dropped 0 bases and J dropped 4 bases, with 6 bases sitting between them. Germline V lookup: CDR1 LNHDA, CDR2 SQIVND (reference sequence). This CDR3 reads CASSIDSGYGYTF. CDR3 bases: TGTGCCAGTAGTATAGATTCGGGCTATGGCTACACCTTC.